This T cell receptor (beta chain) was documented in a study of blood T cell repertoires in COVID-19. Study overall: Both acute and convalescent COVID-19 samples were obtained from the United States, Italy and Spain. Nucleic acid was either cDNA or gDNA, and it came from T cells, B-cell-depleted T cells, or PBMCs.

Study members were between about 18 and 90 years old and lived in 20 to 30 US regions. Participant-given clinical history determined each cohort assignment. Germline CDR1 and CDR2: SGHVS and FQNEAQ. V shed 1 base, J shed 3 bases, and the junction held 6 bases outside the gene matches. This CDR3 is 15 amino acids long. Profiling relied on immunoSEQ multiplex PCR, and the TCRdb table lists in-frame clones only, not all of them. This table has 160,000 or so clones, 82% appearing once. The chain combines TRBV7-8 with TRBJ2-7; 7 nucleotides line up with TRBD2. What was sequenced was PBMCs or T cells enriched from blood (not recorded which). The receptor was derived from a man in his sixties who had recovered from COVID-19. The CDR3 DNA reads TGTGCCAGCAGCTTAGAGTTGGGCGGGGGCTACGAGCAGTACTTC. Translating it yields CASSLELGGGYEQYF.